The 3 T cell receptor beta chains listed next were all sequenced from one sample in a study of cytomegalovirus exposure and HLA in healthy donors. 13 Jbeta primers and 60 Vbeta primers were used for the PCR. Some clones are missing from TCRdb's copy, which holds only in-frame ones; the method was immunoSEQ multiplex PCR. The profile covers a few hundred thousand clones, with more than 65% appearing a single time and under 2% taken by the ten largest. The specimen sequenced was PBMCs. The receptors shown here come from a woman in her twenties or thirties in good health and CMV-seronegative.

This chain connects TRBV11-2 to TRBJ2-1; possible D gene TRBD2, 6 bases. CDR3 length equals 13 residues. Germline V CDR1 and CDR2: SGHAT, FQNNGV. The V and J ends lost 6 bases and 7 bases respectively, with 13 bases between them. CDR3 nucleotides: TGTGCCAGCAGTCCCCCGGCGGGGAATGAGCAGTTCTTC. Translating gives CASSPPAGNEQFF.

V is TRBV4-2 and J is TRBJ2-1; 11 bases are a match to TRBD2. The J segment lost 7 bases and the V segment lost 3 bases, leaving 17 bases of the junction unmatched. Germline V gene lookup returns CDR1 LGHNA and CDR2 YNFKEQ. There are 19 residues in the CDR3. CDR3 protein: CASSHAIAPGTSGKNEQFF. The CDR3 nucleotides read TGTGCCAGCAGCCACGCTATCGCCCCCGGGACTAGCGGTAAGAATGAGCAGTTCTTC.

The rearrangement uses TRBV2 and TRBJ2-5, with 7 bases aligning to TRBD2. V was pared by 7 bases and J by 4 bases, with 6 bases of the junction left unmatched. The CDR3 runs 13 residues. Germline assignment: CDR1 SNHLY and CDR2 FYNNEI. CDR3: CASTPLARETQYF. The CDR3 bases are TGTGCCAGCACCCCACTAGCGCGAGAGACCCAGTACTTC. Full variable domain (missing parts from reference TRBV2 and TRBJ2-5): EPEVTQTPSHQVTQMGQEVILRCVPISNHLYFYWYRQILGQKVEFLVSFYNNEISEKSEIFDDQFSVERPDGSNFTLKIRSTKLEDSAMYFCASTPLARETQYFGPGTRLLVL.